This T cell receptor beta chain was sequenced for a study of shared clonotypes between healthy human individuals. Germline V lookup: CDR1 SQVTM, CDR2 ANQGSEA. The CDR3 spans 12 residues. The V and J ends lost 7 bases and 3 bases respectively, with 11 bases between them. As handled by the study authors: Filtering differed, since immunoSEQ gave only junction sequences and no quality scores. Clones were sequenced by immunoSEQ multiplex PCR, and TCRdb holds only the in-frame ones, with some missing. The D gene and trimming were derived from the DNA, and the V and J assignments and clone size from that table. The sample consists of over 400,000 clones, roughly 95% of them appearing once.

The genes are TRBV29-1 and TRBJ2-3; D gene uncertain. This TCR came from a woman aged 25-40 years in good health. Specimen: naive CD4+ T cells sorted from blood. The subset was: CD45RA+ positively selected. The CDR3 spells CSALLSTDTQYF. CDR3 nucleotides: TGCAGCGCCCTTTTATCGACAGATACGCAGTATTTT.